This T cell receptor (beta chain) is from a study of blood T cell repertoires in COVID-19. Sequencing used immunoSEQ multiplex PCR; TCRdb keeps in-frame clones, though not all of them. The sample records 150,000 to 200,000 clones, around 87% being singletons. This clone was picked up a small number of times. Source material: peripheral blood. The origin of this receptor is a woman at least 80 years old in a cohort sampled during active or convalescent COVID-19.

The CDR3 nucleotides are TGTGCCAGCGAATCCTTCGGGGGGACGGAGACAACTAATGAAAAACTGTTTTTT. Protein: CASESFGGTETTNEKLFF. The rearrangement links TRBV28 to TRBJ1-4; possible D gene TRBD1, 5 bases. This CDR3 is built from 18 residues. Trimming took off 8 bases at V and 0 bases at J, with 22 bases between the two ends. Germline CDR1 reads MDHEN; CDR2 reads SYDVKM.